The present T cell receptor (beta chain) was sequenced within a study of T cell changes during pregnancy in multiple sclerosis. The assay was immunoSEQ multiplex PCR, and TCRdb's table has in-frame clones only and misses some. The sample contains about 75,000 clones, 80% to 90% of which appear only once. The germline gives CDR1 MDHEN, CDR2 SYDVKM. The V gene end was trimmed by 1 base and the J gene end by 5 bases; junction bases not matched to a gene: 2. CDR3 length equals 15 residues. The chain uses TRBV28 and TRBJ2-1, with 10 bases fitting TRBD2. The specimen comprised peripheral blood, sampled in the first trimester of pregnancy. This clonotype originated in a female donor in good health, enrolled as a control in a pregnancy study. CDR3 DNA sequence: TGTGCCAGCAGTTTATACGGACTAGCGGACAATGAGCAGTTCTTC. Amino acids: CASSLYGLADNEQFF.